This TCR beta chain was obtained from a study of cytomegalovirus exposure and HLA in healthy donors. Comment on this clone: Its antigen remains unidentified.

The study's findings and limits: Versus the approximately 720-donor mean, an Asian-associated ancestry cluster reportedly showed fewer N-insertions in a later analysis.

The PCR had 60 Vbeta and 13 Jbeta primers. Repertoires were generated with immunoSEQ multiplex PCR, while TCRdb's copy carries only in-frame clones and drops some. The sample includes around 100,000 clones, roughly 80% of them seen just once. V was cut by 0 bases and J by 5 bases, with 13 bases left in between. Germline V gene data show CDR1 as SGHAT and CDR2 as FQNNGV. The CDR3 loop spans 15 amino acids. This TCR was sampled from a woman aged 40 to 50 in good health and CMV-seronegative. The V and J genes are TRBV11-2 and TRBJ1-1; D gene unclear. The source material was PBMCs. The CDR3 region is CASSLEGGTGTEAFF. DNA for the CDR3: TGTGCCAGCAGCTTAGAGGGCGGCACGGGGACTGAAGCTTTCTTT.